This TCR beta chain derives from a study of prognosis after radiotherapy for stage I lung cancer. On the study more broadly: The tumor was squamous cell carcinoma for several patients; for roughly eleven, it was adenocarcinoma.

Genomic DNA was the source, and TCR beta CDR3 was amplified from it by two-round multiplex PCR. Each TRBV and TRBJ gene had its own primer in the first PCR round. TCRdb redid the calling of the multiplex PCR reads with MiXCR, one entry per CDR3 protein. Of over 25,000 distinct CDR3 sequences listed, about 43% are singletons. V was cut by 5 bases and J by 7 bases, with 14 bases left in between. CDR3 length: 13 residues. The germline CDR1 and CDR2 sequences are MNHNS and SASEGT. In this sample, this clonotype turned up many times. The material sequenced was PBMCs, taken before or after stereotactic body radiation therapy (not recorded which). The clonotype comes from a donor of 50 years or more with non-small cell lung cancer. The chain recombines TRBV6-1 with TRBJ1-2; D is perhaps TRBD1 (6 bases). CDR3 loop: CASSQQGRGGYTF. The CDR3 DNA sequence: TGTGCCAGCAGTCAACAGGGTAGGGGTGGCTACACCTTC.